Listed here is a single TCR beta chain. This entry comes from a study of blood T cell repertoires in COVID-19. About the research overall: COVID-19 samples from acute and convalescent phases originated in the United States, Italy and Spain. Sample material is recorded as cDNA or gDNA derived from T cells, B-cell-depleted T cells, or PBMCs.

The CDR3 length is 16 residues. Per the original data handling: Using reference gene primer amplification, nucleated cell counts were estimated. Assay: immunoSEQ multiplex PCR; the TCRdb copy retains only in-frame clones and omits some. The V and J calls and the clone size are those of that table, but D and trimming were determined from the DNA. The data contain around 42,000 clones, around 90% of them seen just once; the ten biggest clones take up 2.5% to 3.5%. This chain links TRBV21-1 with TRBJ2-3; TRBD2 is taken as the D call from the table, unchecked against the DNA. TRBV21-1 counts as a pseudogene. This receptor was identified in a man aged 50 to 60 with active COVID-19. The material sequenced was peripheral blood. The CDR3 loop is CAPGGLAGNCTDTQYF. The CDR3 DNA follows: TGTGCCCCGGGGGGGTTGGCGGGGAACTGCACAGATACGCAGTATTTT.